These 10 T cell receptor beta chains came from one sample sequenced in a study of blood T cell repertoires in COVID-19. The table came from immunoSEQ multiplex PCR; TCRdb's copy has only in-frame clones and leaves some out. The table lists about 170,000 clones, roughly 80% of them singletons. Sequencing was done on a sample of peripheral blood. These receptors all come from a woman between 65 and 79 years old with COVID-19, enrolled during active disease.

This clone was counted only a few times. This chain joins TRBV30 and TRBJ1-3; no firm D call. The CDR3 is 14 amino acids. Trimming left V 0 bases short and J 5 bases short, with 11 bases between. The germline V gene has CDR1 GTSNPN and CDR2 SVGIG (reference sequence). CDR3 protein: CAWSVPGVRNTIYF. The CDR3 coding sequence is TGTGCCTGGAGTGTACCGGGTGTTCGAAACACCATATATTTT.

The V gene is TRBV19, the J gene TRBJ1-4, with 7 bases lining up with TRBD1. Germline V gives CDR1 LNHDA, CDR2 SQIVND (reference sequence). The CDR3 is 14 amino acids. The V segment lost 5 bases and the J segment 8 bases; nucleotides outside the gene matches: 8. The CDR3 loop reads CASSPRDRREKLFF. The CDR3 bases are TGTGCCAGTAGTCCCCGGGACAGAAGGGAAAAACTGTTTTTT.

The chain couples TRBV9 to TRBJ1-1, with 7 bases that match TRBD1. This CDR3 region has 12 residues. Unmatched junction bases numbered 6, after V lost 4 bases and J lost 9 bases. Germline CDR1 SGDLS, CDR2 YYNGEE. The CDR3 is CASSPRTGQAFF. The CDR3 DNA sequence: TGTGCCAGCAGCCCCAGGACAGGCCAAGCTTTCTTT.

The V call is TRBV24-1, the J call TRBJ1-2; D gene unclear. Germline V gene data show CDR1 as KGHDR and CDR2 as SFDVKD. The CDR3 consists of 16 residues. V was trimmed by 4 bases and J by 0 bases, leaving 14 bases between them. The CDR3 region has the DNA TGTGCCACCAGTGACCCCGCGGAAAAGGCTAACTATGGCTACACCTTC. It yields the protein CATSDPAEKANYGYTF.

This clone was seen only a few times. The chain recombines TRBV5-4 with TRBJ2-2; 9 nucleotides line up with TRBD2. The germline V gene encodes CDR1 SGHNT and CDR2 YYREEE (reference sequence). V was clipped by 0 bases and J by 4 bases; unmatched bases: 4. The CDR3 loop spans 16 amino acids. CDR3 amino acids: CASSLGGRASTGELFF. The CDR3, as DNA: TGTGCCAGCAGCTTGGGCGGGAGGGCCTCCACCGGGGAGCTGTTTTTT.

This clone was recorded once. V usage is TRBV5-1 and J usage is TRBJ2-5; tentatively, D is TRBD1 (6 bases). CDR1 is SGHRS, CDR2 YFSETQ, per germline. The CDR3 spans 17 residues. V lost 5 bases, J lost 5 bases, and 25 bases lay in between. This CDR3 reads CASRREPQGSLGETQYF. The CDR3 region has the DNA TGCGCCAGCAGACGAGAACCACAGGGCTCCCTCGGGGAGACCCAGTACTTC.

The CDR3 loop is CAWSPSEGLMYEQYF. Written as DNA, the CDR3 is TGTGCCTGGAGTCCTTCTGAGGGCTTGATGTACGAGCAGTACTTC. The J gene is TRBJ2-7, the V gene TRBV30; TRBD2 is a possible D gene (5 bases). V was trimmed by 2 bases and J by 4 bases, leaving 18 bases between them. From germline, CDR1 is GTSNPN and CDR2 SVGIG (reference sequence). CDR3 length: 15 residues. The whole variable domain, remainder taken from reference TRBV30 and TRBJ2-7, is SQTIHQWPATLVQPVGSPLSLECTVEGTSNPNLYWYRQAAGRGLQLLFYSVGIGQISSEVPQNLSASRPQDRQFILSSKKLLLSDSGFYLCAWSPSEGLMYEQYFGPGTRLTVT.

The gene calls are TRBV30 and TRBJ1-2; tentative D call: TRBD1 (5 bases). This CDR3 spans 13 amino acids. Trimming removed 5 bases at V and 6 bases at J, with 16 bases between. Looked up from germline, CDR1 is GTSNPN and CDR2 is SVGIG (reference sequence). CDR3 in DNA: TGTGCCTGGGACAAGGCGATAGGGGATGGCTACACCTTC. Translation: CAWDKAIGDGYTF. Looking up the rest from reference TRBV30 and TRBJ1-2 gives the full variable domain: SQTIHQWPATLVQPVGSPLSLECTVEGTSNPNLYWYRQAAGRGLQLLFYSVGIGQISSEVPQNLSASRPQDRQFILSSKKLLLSDSGFYLCAWDKAIGDGYTFGSGTRLTVV.

V gene TRBV14 combines with J gene TRBJ2-3, with D possibly matching TRBD1 (6 bases). Germline V gene lookup returns CDR1 SGHDN and CDR2 FVKESK. Trimming shortened V by 6 bases and J by 6 bases, and 16 bases separated the two germline ends. The CDR3 is 14 residues long. The CDR3 loop reads CASSPGHLVDTQYF. The DNA for the CDR3 is TGTGCCAGCAGTCCGGGACATCTGGTGGATACGCAGTATTTT.

This sequence joins TRBV28 and TRBJ1-1; 9 positions match TRBD1. This CDR3 has 16 residues. The germline gives CDR1 MDHEN, CDR2 SYDVKM. V lost 5 bases, J lost 5 bases, and 12 bases stayed unmatched. The CDR3 spells CASSPITGGVGTEAFF. The CDR3 nucleotides read TGTGCCAGCAGTCCTATTACAGGGGGCGTAGGAACTGAAGCTTTCTTT.